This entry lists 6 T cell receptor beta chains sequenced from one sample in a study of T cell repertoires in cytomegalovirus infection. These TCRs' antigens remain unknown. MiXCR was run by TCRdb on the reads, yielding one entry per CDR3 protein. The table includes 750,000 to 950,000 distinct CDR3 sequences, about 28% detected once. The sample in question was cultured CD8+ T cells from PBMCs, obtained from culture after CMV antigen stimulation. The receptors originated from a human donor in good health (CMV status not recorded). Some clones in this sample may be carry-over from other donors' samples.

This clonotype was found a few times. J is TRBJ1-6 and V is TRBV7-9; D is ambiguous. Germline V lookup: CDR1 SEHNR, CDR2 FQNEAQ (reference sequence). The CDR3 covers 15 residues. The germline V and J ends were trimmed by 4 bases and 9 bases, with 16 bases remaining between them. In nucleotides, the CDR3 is TGTGCCAGCAGCTCATATGGGGAAGGCGGTTCACCCCTCCACTTT. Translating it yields CASSSYGEGGSPLHF.

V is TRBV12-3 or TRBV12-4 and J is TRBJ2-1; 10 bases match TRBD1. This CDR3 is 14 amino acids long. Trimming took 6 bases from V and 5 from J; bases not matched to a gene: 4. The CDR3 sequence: CASRPGQGHNEQFF. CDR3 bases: TGTGCCAGCAGGCCGGGACAGGGGCACAATGAGCAGTTCTTC.

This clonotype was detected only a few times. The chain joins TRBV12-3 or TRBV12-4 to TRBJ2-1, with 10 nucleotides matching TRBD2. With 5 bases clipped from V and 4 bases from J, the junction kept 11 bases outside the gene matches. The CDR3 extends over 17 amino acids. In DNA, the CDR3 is TGTGCCAGCAGTCCGGGGAGTAGCGGGGGGCCTTACAATGAGCAGTTCTTC. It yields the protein CASSPGSSGGPYNEQFF.

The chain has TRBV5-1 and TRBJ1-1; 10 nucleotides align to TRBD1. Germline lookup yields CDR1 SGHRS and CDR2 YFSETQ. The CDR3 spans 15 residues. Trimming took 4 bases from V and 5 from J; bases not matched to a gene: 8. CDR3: CASSEDGTGATEAFF. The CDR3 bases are TGCGCCAGCAGCGAGGACGGGACAGGGGCAACTGAAGCTTTCTTT.

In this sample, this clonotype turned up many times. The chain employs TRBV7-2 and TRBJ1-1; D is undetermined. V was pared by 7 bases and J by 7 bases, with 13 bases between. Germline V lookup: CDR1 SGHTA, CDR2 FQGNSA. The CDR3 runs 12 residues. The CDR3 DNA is TGTGCCAGCACCAACCGGTGGGGTGAAGCTTTCTTT. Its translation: CASTNRWGEAFF.

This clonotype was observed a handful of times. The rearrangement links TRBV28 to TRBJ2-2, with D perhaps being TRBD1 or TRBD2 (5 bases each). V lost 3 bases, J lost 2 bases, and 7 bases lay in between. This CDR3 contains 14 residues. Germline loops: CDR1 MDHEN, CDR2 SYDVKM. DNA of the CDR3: TGTGCCAGCAGTTTGAGGGACAACACCGGGGAGCTGTTTTTT. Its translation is CASSLRDNTGELFF.